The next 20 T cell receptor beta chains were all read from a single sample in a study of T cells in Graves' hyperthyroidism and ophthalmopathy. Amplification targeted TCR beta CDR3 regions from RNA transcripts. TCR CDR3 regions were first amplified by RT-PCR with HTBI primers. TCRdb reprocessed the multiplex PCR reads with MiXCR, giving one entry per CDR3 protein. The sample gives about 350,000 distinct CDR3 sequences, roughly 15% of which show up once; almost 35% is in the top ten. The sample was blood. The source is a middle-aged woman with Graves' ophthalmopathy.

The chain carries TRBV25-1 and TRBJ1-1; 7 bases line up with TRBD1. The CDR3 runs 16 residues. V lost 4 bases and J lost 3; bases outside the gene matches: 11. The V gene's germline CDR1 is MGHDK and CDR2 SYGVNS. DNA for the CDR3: TGTGCCAGCAGTGCCCACTCACAGGGGCGCTACACTGAAGCTTTCTTT. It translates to CASSAHSQGRYTEAFF.

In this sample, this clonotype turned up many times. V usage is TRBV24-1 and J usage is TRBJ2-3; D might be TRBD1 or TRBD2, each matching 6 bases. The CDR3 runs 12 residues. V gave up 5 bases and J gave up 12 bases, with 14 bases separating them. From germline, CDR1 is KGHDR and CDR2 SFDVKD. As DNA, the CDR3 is TGTGCCACCAGTGTTGGGGGGCGAGTTCAGTATTTT. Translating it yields CATSVGGRVQYF.

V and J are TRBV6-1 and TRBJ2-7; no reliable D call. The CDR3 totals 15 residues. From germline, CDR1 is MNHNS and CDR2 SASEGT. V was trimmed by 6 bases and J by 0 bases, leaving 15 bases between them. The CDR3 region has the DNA TGTGCCAGCAGCATGGCCCGCGTGTCCTCCTACGAGCAGTACTTC. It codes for CASSMARVSSYEQYF.

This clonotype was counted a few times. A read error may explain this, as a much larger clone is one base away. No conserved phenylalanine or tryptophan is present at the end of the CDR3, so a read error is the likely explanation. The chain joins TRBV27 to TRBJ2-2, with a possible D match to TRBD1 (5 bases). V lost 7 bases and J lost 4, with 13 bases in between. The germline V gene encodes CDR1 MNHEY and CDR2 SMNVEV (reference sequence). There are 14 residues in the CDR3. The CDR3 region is CASTGRVVTGELFL. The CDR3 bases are TGTGCCAGCACGGGCAGGGTCGTCACCGGGGAGCTGTTTCTT.

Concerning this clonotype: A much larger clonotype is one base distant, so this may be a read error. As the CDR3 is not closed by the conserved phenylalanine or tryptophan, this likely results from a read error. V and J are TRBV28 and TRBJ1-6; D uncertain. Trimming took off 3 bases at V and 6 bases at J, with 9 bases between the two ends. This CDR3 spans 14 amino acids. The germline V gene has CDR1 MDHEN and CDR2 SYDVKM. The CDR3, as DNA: TGTGCCAGCAGTTTTTTAAAACCTAATTCACCCCTCCACTCT. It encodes CASSFLKPNSPLHS.

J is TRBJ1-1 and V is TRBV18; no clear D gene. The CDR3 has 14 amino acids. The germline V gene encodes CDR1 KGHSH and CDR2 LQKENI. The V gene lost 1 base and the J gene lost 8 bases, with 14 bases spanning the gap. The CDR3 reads CASSPRDSKVEAFF. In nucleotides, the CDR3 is TGTGCCAGCTCACCACGTGATTCGAAGGTGGAAGCTTTCTTT.

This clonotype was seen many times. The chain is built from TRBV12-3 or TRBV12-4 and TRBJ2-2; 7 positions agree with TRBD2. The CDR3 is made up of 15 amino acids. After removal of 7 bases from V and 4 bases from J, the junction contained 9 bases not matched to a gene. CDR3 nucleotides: TGTGCCAGCACGACGCGCGGGAGATTCACCGGGGAGCTGTTTTTT. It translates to CASTTRGRFTGELFF.

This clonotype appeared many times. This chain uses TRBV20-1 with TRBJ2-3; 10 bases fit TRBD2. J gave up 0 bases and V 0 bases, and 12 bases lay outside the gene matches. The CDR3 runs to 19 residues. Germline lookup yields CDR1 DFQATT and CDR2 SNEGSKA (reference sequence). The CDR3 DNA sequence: TGCAGTGCTAGAGATCTAGCGGGAGTCAACTTCGGGAGCACAGATACGCAGTATTTT. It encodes CSARDLAGVNFGSTDTQYF.

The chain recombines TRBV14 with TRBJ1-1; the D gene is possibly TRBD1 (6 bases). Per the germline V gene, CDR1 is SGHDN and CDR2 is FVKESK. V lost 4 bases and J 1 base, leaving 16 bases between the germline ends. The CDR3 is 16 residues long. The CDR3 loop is CASSRNGQMRNTEAFF. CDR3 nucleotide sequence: TGTGCCAGCAGCCGAAATGGACAGATGAGGAACACTGAAGCTTTCTTT.

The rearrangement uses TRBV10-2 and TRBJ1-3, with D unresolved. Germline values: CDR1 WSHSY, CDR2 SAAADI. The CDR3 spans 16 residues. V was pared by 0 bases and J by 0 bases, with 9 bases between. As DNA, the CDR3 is TGCGCCAGCAGTGAGTCGGGTTTTAGCTCTGGAAACACCATATATTTT. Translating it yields CASSESGFSSGNTIYF.

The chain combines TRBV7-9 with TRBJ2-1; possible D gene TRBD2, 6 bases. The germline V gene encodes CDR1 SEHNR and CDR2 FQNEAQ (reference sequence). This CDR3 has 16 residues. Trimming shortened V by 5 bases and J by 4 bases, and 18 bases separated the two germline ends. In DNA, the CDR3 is TGTGCCAGCAGCCGTTTATCTAGCGTACTTTACAATGAGCAGTTCTTC. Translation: CASSRLSSVLYNEQFF.

CDR3 DNA sequence: TGTGCCAGTAGTACTCTTAACCCTCTAGTGGGACGGGAGGGTGAGCAGTTCTTC. This translates into CASSTLNPLVGREGEQFF. This chain joins TRBV19 and TRBJ2-1; TRBD2 matches at 8 bases. The CDR3 runs to 18 residues. CDR1 is LNHDA, CDR2 SQIVND, per germline (reference sequence). With V trimmed by 4 bases and J by 9 bases, 20 bases remained unmatched.

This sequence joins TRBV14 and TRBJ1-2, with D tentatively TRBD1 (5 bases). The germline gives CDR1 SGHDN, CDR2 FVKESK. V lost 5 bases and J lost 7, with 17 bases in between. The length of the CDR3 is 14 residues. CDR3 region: CASSVQQGGSGYTF. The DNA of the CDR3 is TGTGCCAGCAGCGTCCAGCAGGGCGGTAGTGGCTACACCTTC.

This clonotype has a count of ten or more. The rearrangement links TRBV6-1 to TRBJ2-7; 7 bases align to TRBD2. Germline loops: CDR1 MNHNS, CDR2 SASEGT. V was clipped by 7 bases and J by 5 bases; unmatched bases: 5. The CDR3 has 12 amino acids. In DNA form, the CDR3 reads TGTGCCAGCACTACGGGAGGAAACGAGCAGTACTTC. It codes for CASTTGGNEQYF.

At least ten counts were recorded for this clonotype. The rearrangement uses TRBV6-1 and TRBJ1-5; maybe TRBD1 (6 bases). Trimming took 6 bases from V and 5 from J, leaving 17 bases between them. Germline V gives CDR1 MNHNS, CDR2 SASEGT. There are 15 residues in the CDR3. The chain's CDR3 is CASRRDTLTHQPQHF. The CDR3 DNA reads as TGTGCCAGCAGGAGGGACACCTTAACCCATCAGCCCCAGCATTTT.

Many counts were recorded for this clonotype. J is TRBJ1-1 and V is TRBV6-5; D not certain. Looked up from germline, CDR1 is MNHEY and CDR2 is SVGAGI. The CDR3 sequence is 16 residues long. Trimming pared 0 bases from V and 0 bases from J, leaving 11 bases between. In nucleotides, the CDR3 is TGTGCCAGCAGTTACTCGTTACAAAAGATGAACACTGAAGCTTTCTTT. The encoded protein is CASSYSLQKMNTEAFF.

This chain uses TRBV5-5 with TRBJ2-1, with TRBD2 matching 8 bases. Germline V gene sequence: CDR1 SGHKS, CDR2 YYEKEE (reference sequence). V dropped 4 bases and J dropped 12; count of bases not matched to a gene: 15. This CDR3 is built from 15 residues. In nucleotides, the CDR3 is TGTGCCAGCAGCCCTGCCGGGGGGGCGATCGGAGGGCAGTTCTTC. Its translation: CASSPAGGAIGGQFF.

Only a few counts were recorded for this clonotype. CDR3 DNA: TGTGCCAGCAGCTGGAAGCCCGGGGAGCTGTTTTTT. Its protein product is CASSWKPGELFF. This sequence joins TRBV3-1 and TRBJ2-2; D is ambiguous. CDR1 LGHDT and CDR2 YNNKEL come from the germline V gene (reference sequence). The CDR3 totals 12 residues. V dropped 5 bases and J dropped 6 bases, with 7 bases sitting between them.

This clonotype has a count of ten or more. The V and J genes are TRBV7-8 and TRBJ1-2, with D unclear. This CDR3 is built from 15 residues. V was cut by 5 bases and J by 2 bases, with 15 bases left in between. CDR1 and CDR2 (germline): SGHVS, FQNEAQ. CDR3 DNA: TGTGCCAGCAGCCCTACTCGAATGGGAAACTATGGCTACACCTTC. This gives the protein CASSPTRMGNYGYTF.

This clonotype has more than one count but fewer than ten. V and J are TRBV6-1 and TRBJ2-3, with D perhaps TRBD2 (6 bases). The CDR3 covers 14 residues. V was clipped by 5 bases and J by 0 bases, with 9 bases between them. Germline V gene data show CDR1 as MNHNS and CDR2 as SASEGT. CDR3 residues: CASSTGTSTDTQYF. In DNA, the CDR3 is TGTGCCAGCAGTACCGGGACTAGCACAGATACGCAGTATTTT.